This is a list of T cell receptor beta chains from one sample in a study of T-cell memory formation after mild COVID-19. A single record per CDR3 protein comes from TCRdb applying MiXCR to the 5' RACE reads. The sample lists about 4,900 distinct CDR3 sequences, around 25% occurring once. Sequencing was performed on PBMCs or a T cell subset sorted from them (not recorded which). These receptors were taken from an adult who had mild COVID-19 (a few samples of this study predate the infection). Cell type and time point are not known. Both conserved end residues are part of each CDR3. A D gene is named only where the DNA matches it firmly. Some rows mark clone size as missing; the rest say once, few, many or name a class of expanded clone.

D gene,clone size,J gene,V gene,CDR3 DNA,CDR3 protein
NA,NA,TRBJ1-2,TRBV6-5,TGTGCCAGCGAAGGACTCTATGGCTACACCTTC,CASEGLYGYTF
NA,NA,TRBJ1-1,TRBV5-6,TGTGCCAGCAGCCGCCGGGGGCCGGACACTGAAGCTTTCTTT,CASSRRGPDTEAFF
TRBD1,NA,TRBJ2-3,TRBV7-9,TGTGCCAGCAGCTTACGGGACAGGGATGTAGATACGCAGTATTTT,CASSLRDRDVDTQYF
NA,NA,TRBJ1-2,TRBV21-1,TGTGCCAGCAGCAATCCTCGGGAGGTTGATGGCTACACCTTC,CASSNPREVDGYTF
TRBD1,medium-sized,TRBJ1-2,TRBV6-6,TGTGCCAGCAGTTACCTAGGGGGCGCGGGCTATGGCTACACCTTC,CASSYLGGAGYGYTF
TRBD1,medium-sized,TRBJ2-7,TRBV5-1,TGCGCCAGCAGCAAGGGACAGGGGAGCGCCTACGAGCAGTACTTC,CASSKGQGSAYEQYF
NA,NA,TRBJ2-3,TRBV7-2,TGTGCCAGCAGTCTAGCGTCTAGCACAGATACGCAGTATTTT,CASSLASSTDTQYF
NA,medium-sized,TRBJ2-2,TRBV5-1,TGCGCCAGCAGCTTCGGCGCGAACACCGGGGAGCTGTTTTTT,CASSFGANTGELFF
NA,medium-sized,TRBJ2-6,TRBV5-1,TGCGCCAGCAGCTTGGGGCCGACGCACTCTGGGGCCAACGTCCTGACTTTC,CASSLGPTHSGANVLTF
NA,NA,TRBJ2-3,TRBV4-1,TGCGCCAGCAGCCAAGACGGGTCGAGTAGGCGGATCACAGATACGCAGTATTTT,CASSQDGSSRRITDTQYF
TRBD1,NA,TRBJ1-1,TRBV4-3,TGCGCCAGCAGCCAATTCCGAGGGAGACAGGGGGGCGCTGAAGCTTTCTTT,CASSQFRGRQGGAEAFF
NA,medium-sized,TRBJ2-3,TRBV7-9,TGTGCCAGCAGCCCGAGCACAGATACGCAGTATTTT,CASSPSTDTQYF
TRBD1,NA,TRBJ2-7,TRBV7-9,TGTGCCAGCAGCTTAAGCCGACAGGGCCCCCACGAGCAGTACTTC,CASSLSRQGPHEQYF
NA,medium-sized,TRBJ2-5,TRBV6-5,TGTGCCAGCAGTTACTCAGGGGGGGCCCGAGAGACCCAGTACTTC,CASSYSGGARETQYF
NA,many,TRBJ1-1,TRBV5-1,TGCGCCAGCAGCTCCCTCGAACGGACTGAAGCTTTCTTT,CASSSLERTEAFF
TRBD1,medium-sized,TRBJ2-6,TRBV7-9,TGTGCCAGCACTGGACAGGGGGCTCGCTCTGGGGCCAACGTCCTGACTTTC,CASTGQGARSGANVLTF
NA,NA,TRBJ2-1,TRBV7-6,TGTGCCAGCAGCCCTGGGTATGAGCAGTTCTTC,CASSPGYEQFF
NA,medium-sized,TRBJ2-7,TRBV7-6,TGTGCCAGCAGCTTAGCGCTAGGGGTCAAGGGATACGAGCAGTACTTC,CASSLALGVKGYEQYF
NA,medium-sized,TRBJ2-3,TRBV7-3,TGTGCCAGCAGCTCGACGACAGCGGCCGATACGCAGTATTTT,CASSSTTAADTQYF
TRBD1,medium-sized,TRBJ1-5,TRBV20-1,TGCAGTGCTAGAGGCAGGACAGGGGGGAGGTCAAATCAGCCCCAGCATTTT,CSARGRTGGRSNQPQHF
TRBD1,medium-sized,TRBJ2-4,TRBV6-2/TRBV6-3,TGTGCCAGCAGTTGGGACAGGAGACTTCTAGCCAAAAACATTCAGTACTTC,CASSWDRRLLAKNIQYF
TRBD2,medium-sized,TRBJ2-2,TRBV6-4,TGTGCCAGCAGTCCTCTAGCGGGGGGGACCGGGGAGCTGTTTTTT,CASSPLAGGTGELFF
NA,medium-sized,TRBJ2-1,TRBV28,TGTGCCAGCAGTGTGACCCTGTATAGGGGTTCGGATGAGCAGTTCTTC,CASSVTLYRGSDEQFF
NA,medium-sized,TRBJ1-5,TRBV6-2/TRBV6-3,TGTGCCAGCAGTAGACGTGTGGCGGGGGCGGTGATGAGTCAGCCCCAGCATTTT,CASSRRVAGAVMSQPQHF
TRBD2,medium-sized,TRBJ2-1,TRBV9,TGTGCCAGCAGCGCTTTGGGACTAGCTCGCAATGAGCAGTTCTTC,CASSALGLARNEQFF
NA,medium-sized,TRBJ1-2,TRBV10-3,TGTGCCATCAGTGATCTGGGACTGACAAACTATGGCTACACCTTC,CAISDLGLTNYGYTF
TRBD1,medium-sized,TRBJ2-7,TRBV3-1,TGTGCCAGCAGCGGGACAGGGTACTACGAGCAGTACTTC,CASSGTGYYEQYF
NA,NA,TRBJ2-1,TRBV6-6,TGTGCCAGCAGTTCCGAGACTGCAGGGGCGAGCTCCTACAATGAGCAGTTCTTC,CASSSETAGASSYNEQFF
NA,medium-sized,TRBJ1-5,TRBV2,TGTGCCAGCAGGGGGGGGACTGAGATTAGGCCCCAGCATTTT,CASRGGTEIRPQHF
TRBD1,NA,TRBJ2-5,TRBV12-3/TRBV12-4,TGTGCCAGCAGCCGAATCGGGACAGGGCGGCAAGAGACCCAGTACTTC,CASSRIGTGRQETQYF
NA,medium-sized,TRBJ2-3,TRBV3-1,TGTGCCAGCAGCCTCGCGGGGCGCACAGATACGCAGTATTTT,CASSLAGRTDTQYF
TRBD1,medium-sized,TRBJ1-2,TRBV12-3/TRBV12-4,TGTGCCAGCAGTTTCGCCGCCGGGACAGGGAGCAATGGCTACACCTTC,CASSFAAGTGSNGYTF
TRBD2,NA,TRBJ2-4,TRBV20-1,TGCAGTGCTAGGAGGGCGGGCGGGGGGTTCGCCAAAAACATTCAGTACTTC,CSARRAGGGFAKNIQYF
NA,medium-sized,TRBJ2-3,TRBV7-9,TGTGCCAGCAGCTTAGGAGGACTCACGCAGTATTTT,CASSLGGLTQYF
NA,medium-sized,TRBJ1-2,TRBV3-1,TGTGCCAGCAGCCAAGAAGGGGGGCAAGTCTATGGCTACACCTTC,CASSQEGGQVYGYTF
NA,medium-sized,TRBJ2-4,TRBV3-1,TGTGCCAGCAGCTCAATAGCCGCCGGGGGCCACATTCAGTACTTC,CASSSIAAGGHIQYF
TRBD1,medium-sized,TRBJ2-5,TRBV5-1,TGCGCCAGCAGCCGTAATCCGGGACAGCAAGAGACCCAGTACTTC,CASSRNPGQQETQYF
NA,medium-sized,TRBJ2-1,TRBV7-2,TGTGCCAGCAGCTTACACGGGGCCAGCTCCTACAATGAGCAGTTCTTC,CASSLHGASSYNEQFF
NA,medium-sized,TRBJ2-3,TRBV9,TGTGCCAGCAGCGTAGTCGCTAGTCGGTCTATGCCAGATACGCAGTATTTT,CASSVVASRSMPDTQYF
NA,medium-sized,TRBJ1-6,TRBV5-1,TGCGCCAGCAGCTCCAGGGAACATGGGTCACCCCTCCACTTT,CASSSREHGSPLHF
NA,NA,TRBJ2-3,TRBV12-2,TGTGCAAGTCGCTTAGCGGTTTCGGCTAGAGGGAGCACAGATACGCAGTATTTT,CASRLAVSARGSTDTQYF
TRBD1,medium-sized,TRBJ2-1,TRBV20-1,TGCAGTGAGCCGGGACAGGCCACCAATGAGCAGTTCTTC,CSEPGQATNEQFF
NA,many,TRBJ1-1,TRBV6-1,TGTGCCAGTAGAGGAAACACTGAAGCTTTCTTT,CASRGNTEAFF
NA,medium-sized,TRBJ2-3,TRBV5-1,TGCGCCAGCAGCCTCCTGGGCAGGGACACAGATACGCAGTATTTT,CASSLLGRDTDTQYF
NA,few,TRBJ2-5,TRBV29-1,TGCAGCGTTCAAAGCCAAACCCAAGAGACCCAGTACTTC,CSVQSQTQETQYF
NA,NA,TRBJ2-2,TRBV7-8,TGTGCCAGCAGCCCCGAGGGGGGGGTGAACACCGGGGAGCTGTTTTTT,CASSPEGGVNTGELFF
NA,NA,TRBJ2-5,TRBV7-2,TGTGCCAGCAGCTCAAGACAGGGAGGGGAGACCCAGTACTTC,CASSSRQGGETQYF
NA,NA,TRBJ1-2,TRBV20-1,TGCAGTGCTAGAGATCGCCCCGTGTCGGGAGATTATGGCTACACCTTC,CSARDRPVSGDYGYTF
TRBD2,NA,TRBJ2-2,TRBV5-1,TGCGCCAGCAGCTTGGATCGCCGTAGCGGGGTGTCCGGGGAGCTGTTTTTT,CASSLDRRSGVSGELFF
NA,few,TRBJ2-7,TRBV6-5,TGTGCCAGCAGTCCCCTAGGAGGCCCCTACGAGCAGTACTTC,CASSPLGGPYEQYF
TRBD2,medium-sized,TRBJ2-3,TRBV12-3/TRBV12-4,TGTGCCAGCACCGGCCGGACTAGCGTTAGCACAGATACGCAGTATTTT,CASTGRTSVSTDTQYF
NA,medium-sized,TRBJ2-3,TRBV20-1,TGCAGTGCCTGTGAGCAAGATACGCAGTATTTT,CSACEQDTQYF
NA,medium-sized,TRBJ2-1,TRBV29-1,TGCAGCTTCCTCACAGGGACCTACAATGAGCAGTTCTTC,CSFLTGTYNEQFF
NA,NA,TRBJ2-2,TRBV4-2,TGTGCCAGCAGCCAACAGGAGTACACCGGGGAGCTGTTTTTT,CASSQQEYTGELFF
TRBD2,medium-sized,TRBJ2-3,TRBV5-1,TGCGCCAGCAGCATCTGGGGGGGAACAGATACGCAGTATTTT,CASSIWGGTDTQYF
TRBD1,NA,TRBJ1-1,TRBV4-1,TGCGCCAGCAGCCGAGGACAGGGCTCGGCCACTGAAGCTTTCTTT,CASSRGQGSATEAFF
TRBD1,medium-sized,TRBJ1-6,TRBV7-3,TGTGCCAGCAGCTTAACGTGGGACAGGGCCTCACCCCTCCACTTT,CASSLTWDRASPLHF
NA,medium-sized,TRBJ2-5,TRBV6-5,TGTGCCAGCAGTTACTCCGGCCCCGGCCGCAGGGGAAGTTGGGAGACCCAGTACTTC,CASSYSGPGRRGSWETQYF
TRBD2,NA,TRBJ2-1,TRBV7-3,TGTGCCAGCTCTGTCCTAGCGGGGTACAATGAGCAGTTCTTC,CASSVLAGYNEQFF